Presented here are 4 T cell receptor beta chains from one specimen sequenced in a study of blood T cells in healthy people across ages. Together with a sample-barcoded 5' primer, a J-beta primer mix was included in a second PCR lasting about 7 to 11 cycles. TCRdb recomputed calls from the 5' RACE reads with MiXCR, one row per CDR3 protein. Among around 500,000 distinct CDR3 sequences, 45% to 55% were seen once, and the ten largest hold roughly 24%. The sequencing sample was made of blood. These receptors came from an elderly man in good health.

The sample holds a few counts of this clonotype. The V call is TRBV7-3, the J call TRBJ2-1, with 8 bases that match TRBD2. V shed 1 base and J 6 bases; nucleotides not matched to a gene: 8. The CDR3 length is 16 residues. Germline-derived CDR1 and CDR2 are SGHTA and FQGTGA. CDR3 amino acids: CASSLRSLAGGNEQFF. The CDR3 DNA reads TGTGCCAGCAGCTTAAGATCCCTAGCGGGTGGCAATGAGCAGTTCTTC.

This clonotype has at least ten counts. This chain joins TRBV29-1 and TRBJ2-1; 9 bases are shared with TRBD1. The germline gives CDR1 SQVTM, CDR2 ANQGSEA. The CDR3 sequence is 15 residues long. Losses at the gene ends were 1 base for V and 7 bases for J; bases not matched to a gene: 8. Here the CDR3 DNA reads TGCAGCGTTGAAGGACATCGGGACAGGGAGAATGAGCAGTTCTTC. Its translation is CSVEGHRDRENEQFF.

V gene TRBV20-1 combines with J gene TRBJ2-3; no reliable D call. Germline V lookup: CDR1 DFQATT, CDR2 SNEGSKA (reference sequence). The length of the CDR3 is 12 residues. The V end lost 5 bases, the J end lost 0 bases, and 6 bases lay between the germline ends. CDR3 amino acids: CSAPSSTDTQYF. In nucleotides, the CDR3 is TGCAGTGCTCCTTCTAGCACAGATACGCAGTATTTT.

The chain employs TRBV2 and TRBJ2-3, with 7 bases lining up with TRBD1. There are 14 residues in the CDR3. V was pared by 6 bases and J by 4 bases, with 7 bases of the junction left unmatched. From germline, CDR1 is SNHLY and CDR2 FYNNEI. The chain's CDR3 is CASRLTGPPDTQYF. CDR3 sequence (DNA): TGTGCCAGCAGGCTGACAGGGCCCCCAGATACGCAGTATTTT.